This T cell receptor beta chain appears in the sequencing data of a study of liver allograft versus peripheral blood T cells. About the study: Repertoires of T cell receptors in transplanted livers were compared with recipients' peripheral blood repertoires.

The table lists this clonotype with a few counts. Its antigen is currently unknown. TCRdb used MiXCR to reprocess the reads, holding one entry per CDR3 protein. The profile shows about 9,100 distinct CDR3 sequences, just over 20% of them singletons. Findings and caveats of the study: Inside liver allografts, T cell receptor repertoires reportedly diverged from the repertoires found in peripheral blood.

J lost 5 bases, V lost 7 bases, and 6 bases had no gene match. CDR3 size: 13 residues. CDR1 and CDR2 (germline): MNHNS, SASEGT. This TCR derives from a human patient who had a liver transplant. These T cells may partly come from the graft donor. This rearrangement joins TRBV6-1 to TRBJ1-2, with 8 bases identical to TRBD1. The CDR3 bases are TGTGCCAGCAACGCAGGGGGCGGGTATGGCTACACCTTC. Protein: CASNAGGGYGYTF.